The T cell receptor beta chain described here comes from a study of blood T cell repertoires in COVID-19. On the study more broadly: Acute and convalescent COVID-19 specimens originated in the United States, Italy and Spain. Sources were T cells, B-cell-depleted T cells, or PBMCs; the material itself was cDNA or gDNA.

This CDR3 comprises 15 residues. V was pared by 1 base and J by 4 bases, with 11 bases between. The V gene's germline CDR1 is SGHAT and CDR2 FQNNGV. By frequency in the sample, this clone is medium-sized. Profiled with immunoSEQ multiplex PCR; TCRdb holds only in-frame clones, not every one. Of 100,000 to 150,000 clones listed, 75% to 90% are singletons. Sequences were obtained from peripheral blood. The clonotype originates from a woman older than 75 with COVID-19, enrolled during active disease. V gene TRBV11-2 combines with J gene TRBJ1-5; D not resolved. CDR3 nucleotides: TGTGCCAGCAGCTTAGCGGCAGGCGAGAATCAGCCCCAGCATTTT. It translates to CASSLAAGENQPQHF.